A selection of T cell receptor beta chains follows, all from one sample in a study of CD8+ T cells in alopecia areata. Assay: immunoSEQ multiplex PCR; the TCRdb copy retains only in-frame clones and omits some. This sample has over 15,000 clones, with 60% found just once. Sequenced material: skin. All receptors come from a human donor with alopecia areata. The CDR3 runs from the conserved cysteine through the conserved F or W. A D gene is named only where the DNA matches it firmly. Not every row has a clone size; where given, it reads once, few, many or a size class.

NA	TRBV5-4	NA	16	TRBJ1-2	TGTGCCAGCAGCTATCATTCAGGGGCAAGCGCTTATGGCTACACCTTC	CASSYHSGASAYGYTF
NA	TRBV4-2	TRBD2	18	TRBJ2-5	TGTGCCAGCAGCTTGGCCCAAGGACTAGCGAGATACCAAGAGACCCAGTACTTC	CASSLAQGLARYQETQYF
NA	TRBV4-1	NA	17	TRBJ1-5	TGCGCCAGCAGCCAAGCACCCGGGGGGACCCGGGATCAGCCCCAGCATTTT	CASSQAPGGTRDQPQHF
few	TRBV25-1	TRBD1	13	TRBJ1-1	TGTGCCAGCAGCGACAGGGGATGGACTGAAGCTTTCTTT	CASSDRGWTEAFF
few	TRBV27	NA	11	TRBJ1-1	TGTGCCAGCACCAAGGGGACTGAAGCTTTCTTT	CASTKGTEAFF
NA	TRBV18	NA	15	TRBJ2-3	TGTGCCAGCTCACCAGAGGGGCAGTACACAGATACGCAGTATTTT	CASSPEGQYTDTQYF
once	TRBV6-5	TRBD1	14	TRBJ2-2	TGTGCCAGCAGGGTTTCCCGACAGGGCGGGGAGCTGTTTTTT	CASRVSRQGGELFF
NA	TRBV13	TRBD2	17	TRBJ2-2	TGTGCCAGCAGCGGCCCGAGCGGGGGGTATTACACCGGGGAGCTGTTTTTT	CASSGPSGGYYTGELFF
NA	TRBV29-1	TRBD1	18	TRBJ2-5	TGCAGCGTTTTACGGGACAGGGGGGCTAGCGGAGGAAGGGAGACCCAGTACTTC	CSVLRDRGASGGRETQYF
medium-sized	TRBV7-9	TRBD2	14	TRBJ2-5	TGTGCCAGCAGCTTAGCCGGGAGGCAAGAGACCCAGTACTTC	CASSLAGRQETQYF